The clone carrying this T cell receptor beta chain was recorded a few times. The antigen is undetermined. The data belong to a study of CD8 T cells in ankylosing spondylitis. Study-wide results and caveats: For ankylosing spondylitis blood, a TCR beta motif of about eight highly homologous variants appeared characteristic. Matched ankylosing spondylitis synovial fluid reportedly contained a significantly enriched population of disease-linked clones.

Scientists made TCR beta libraries using quantitative 5'-RACE with molecular barcodes. TCRdb reprocessed the 5' RACE reads via MiXCR and lists one record per CDR3 protein. The sample shows 700,000 to 850,000 distinct CDR3 sequences, roughly 12% of them seen only once. The CDR3 consists of 15 residues. CDR1 MNHEY and CDR2 SMNVEV come from the germline V gene (reference sequence). V was clipped by 4 bases and J by 1 base; unmatched bases: 5. Sample: blood, either unsorted or a sorted T cell fraction (not recorded which). This clonotype originated in a male donor with ankylosing spondylitis. The J gene is TRBJ2-7, the V gene TRBV27; 9 bases fit TRBD1. CDR3 in DNA: TGTGCCAGCAGTTCCCTCGGGACAGGGTCCTACGAGCAGTACTTC. Amino acids: CASSSLGTGSYEQYF.